This T cell receptor (beta chain) was profiled in a study of blood T cells in healthy people across ages. The CDR3 consists of 12 residues. Germline CDR1 reads DFQATT; CDR2 reads SNEGSKA (reference sequence). J was trimmed by 6 bases and V by 1 base; bases with no gene match: 1. This clonotype was seen a handful of times. A second roughly 7 to 12 cycle PCR used barcoded and J-beta primers. A tag from a template-switch adaptor with 12 random nucleotides marked each cDNA molecule. TCRdb fed the 5' RACE reads into MiXCR, producing one record per CDR3 protein. The sample has over 600,000 distinct CDR3 sequences; around a fifth are singletons.

The chain recombines TRBV20-1 with TRBJ1-2; 8 nucleotides match TRBD1. This TCR was recovered from a man aged 65 to 85 in good health. The sequencing sample was made of blood. The CDR3 bases are TGCAGTGCTAGAGTGACAGGGGATGGCTACACCTTC. Translation gives CSARVTGDGYTF.